This T cell receptor beta chain was retrieved from a study of blood T cell repertoires in COVID-19. At the level of the study: The study drew acute and convalescent COVID-19 samples from the United States, Italy and Spain. T cells, B-cell-depleted T cells, or PBMCs provided the cDNA or gDNA that served as material.

Seattle patients were enrolled while actively infected and followed longitudinally. Original handling: Amplification of reference gene primers was used by the study to estimate nucleated cell counts. Clones were read by immunoSEQ multiplex PCR, and TCRdb kept only the in-frame ones, dropping some. V and J calls and clone size are those listed in that table; D and trimming were worked out from the DNA. The table shows just over 250,000 clones, with around 92% occurring only once. Unmatched junction bases numbered 13, after V lost 4 bases and J lost 2 bases. CDR1 and CDR2 from the germline V gene are SGDLS and YYNGEE. This CDR3 region has 17 residues.

The rearrangement joins TRBV9 to TRBJ2-3; 7 bases are a match to TRBD1. The sequencing input was peripheral blood. This sequence originates from a person under 35 with COVID-19, enrolled during active disease. Here the CDR3 reads CASSTISTGSHTDTQYF. CDR3 DNA sequence: TGTGCCAGCAGCACCATCTCGACAGGGAGTCACACAGATACGCAGTATTTT.